This T cell receptor beta chain was recovered during a study of Ad26.COV2.S vaccination and SARS-CoV-2 variants. Study-wide context: Enrollment placed the donor in the COV1001 Ad26.COV2.S trial arm. Recipients of Ad26.COV2.S got it intramuscularly, once or twice 56 days apart. Study-wide findings and caveats: Measurement of non-spike TCR breadth gave similar results in vaccine and placebo recipients. Assessments of TCR breadth and depth may have underestimated the total T cell responses.

Regarding treatment: some 20 received Ad26.COV2.S at low or high dose, single or two shots; about 5 received placebo; per-sample allocation not given. The samples were gathered on day 63 after the first injection of vaccine or placebo. The CDR3 is 14 amino acids. Germline CDR1 SGHDN, CDR2 FVKESK. V trimming: 4 bases; J trimming: 4 bases; junction bases outside the gene matches: 1. Comment on this clone: Its antigen is not known.

Here immunoSEQ multiplex PCR was the method, and the copy in TCRdb shows in-frame clones only, minus some. The profile shows roughly 350,000 clones, about nine tenths of them singletons. The receptor's source is a person between 18 and 60 years old who received the Ad26.COV2.S COVID-19 vaccine or a placebo. The sequencing used peripheral blood, collected in a trial of Ad26.COV2.S vaccine versus placebo. The chain is built from TRBV14 and TRBJ2-5; TRBD1 aligns across 12 bases. The CDR3: CASSPGQGAETQYF. As DNA, the CDR3 is TGTGCCAGCAGCCCGGGACAGGGGGCAGAGACCCAGTACTTC.